Following are 32 T cell receptor beta chains from one sample sequenced in a study of yellow fever vaccine responses in identical twins. In TCRdb, the RT-PCR reads were re-called with MiXCR into one record per CDR3 protein. Of about 6,000 distinct CDR3 sequences listed, approximately 65% were seen once; the top ten hold 4%. The specimen comprised T cells from blood (PBMCs), unsorted or a sorted subset (not recorded which), sampled before or after yellow fever vaccination (not recorded which). The receptors shown here come from a woman aged 18-29 years who received the yellow fever vaccine.

This chain joins TRBV11-3 and TRBJ2-1; D is ambiguous. Trimming shortened V by 5 bases and J by 10 bases, and 15 bases separated the two germline ends. Germline V gene sequence: CDR1 SGHNT, CDR2 YENEEA. The CDR3 totals 13 residues. CDR3 bases: TGTGCCAGCAGCGGAAGTGGGCCTCCCGAGCAGTTCTTC. Translated, it gives CASSGSGPPEQFF.

This clonotype was detected only a few times. This chain joins TRBV4-3 and TRBJ2-1, with 7 bases fitting TRBD1. V trimming: 2 bases; J trimming: 7 bases; junction bases outside the gene matches: 8. Germline CDR1 and CDR2: LGHNA and YSLEER. The CDR3 runs to 15 residues. Here the CDR3 DNA reads TGCGCCAGCAGCCAAACGACAGGGTTGGGTAATGAGCAGTTCTTC. Protein product: CASSQTTGLGNEQFF.

This chain links TRBV7-6 with TRBJ2-5, with 13 bases lining up with TRBD2. This CDR3 contains 16 residues. The V segment lost 5 bases and the J segment 5 bases; nucleotides outside the gene matches: 8. The germline V gene encodes CDR1 SGHVS and CDR2 FNYEAQ. The CDR3 DNA sequence: TGTGCCAGCAGCGGTCACGGACTAGCGGGAGTGGAGACCCAGTACTTC. Translation gives CASSGHGLAGVETQYF.

The V call is TRBV4-3, the J call TRBJ2-5; D not certain. V gave up 2 bases and J gave up 2 bases, with 15 bases separating them. Germline V gene lookup returns CDR1 LGHNA and CDR2 YSLEER. The CDR3 has 16 residues. The DNA for the CDR3 is TGCGCCAGCAGCCAACTCGCTCTAGGATTACAAGAGACCCAGTACTTC. It specifies CASSQLALGLQETQYF.

This clonotype was counted a few times. The rearrangement uses TRBV2 and TRBJ2-3; TRBD1 agrees at 8 bases. V was pared by 6 bases and J by 0 bases, with 11 bases of the junction left unmatched. This CDR3 contains 17 residues. Germline CDR1 reads SNHLY; CDR2 reads FYNNEI. The CDR3 DNA follows: TGTGCCAGCAGACTCGGATCGGACAGGGCTAGCACAGATACGCAGTATTTT. Residues: CASRLGSDRASTDTQYF.

This chain joins TRBV12-3 or TRBV12-4 and TRBJ2-6; TRBD1 matches 7 bases. V was pared by 7 bases and J by 1 base, with 10 bases of the junction left unmatched. The CDR3 contains 17 residues. In DNA, the CDR3 is TGTGCCAGCAACCCGGCAGGGGGTAGATCTGGGGCCAACGTCCTGACTTTC. It specifies CASNPAGGRSGANVLTF.

This clonotype was picked up one time. V usage is TRBV11-2 and J usage is TRBJ2-3, with D unresolved. Germline assignment: CDR1 SGHAT and CDR2 FQNNGV. Trimming shortened V by 1 base and J by 4 bases, and 12 bases separated the two germline ends. This CDR3 is 15 amino acids long. CDR3 amino acids: CASSLGVAIPDTQYF. The CDR3 region has the DNA TGTGCCAGCAGCTTAGGTGTTGCTATTCCAGATACGCAGTATTTT.

The chain uses TRBV29-1 and TRBJ2-5; D is undetermined. This CDR3 is built from 13 residues. Germline V gives CDR1 SQVTM, CDR2 ANQGSEA. The V gene lost 0 bases and the J gene lost 0 bases, with 5 bases spanning the gap. The CDR3 region is CSVEDPYQETQYF. The CDR3 coding sequence is TGCAGCGTTGAAGACCCGTACCAAGAGACCCAGTACTTC.

This clonotype was seen only a few times. The chain carries TRBV6-5 and TRBJ1-5, with 8 bases lining up with TRBD1. The trim removed 2 bases at V and 2 bases at J, leaving 5 bases unmatched. The CDR3 loop spans 16 amino acids. Germline loops: CDR1 MNHEY, CDR2 SVGAGI. The DNA of the CDR3 is TGTGCCAGCAGTTACCGACAGGGGACGGGCAATCAGCCCCAGCATTTT. It translates to CASSYRQGTGNQPQHF.

The chain recombines TRBV5-4 with TRBJ1-5; 8 bases agree with TRBD1. CDR1 and CDR2 (germline): SGHNT, YYREEE (reference sequence). V shed 4 bases, J shed 6 bases, and the junction held 6 bases outside the gene matches. This CDR3 has 14 residues. This chain's CDR3 is CASSLQGAGQPQHF. The CDR3 bases are TGTGCCAGCAGCCTTCAGGGGGCAGGTCAGCCCCAGCATTTT.

The CDR3 nucleotides are TGTGCCAGCAGCGTAGTGGAGAGCTCCTACAATGAGCAGTTCTTC. Protein sequence: CASSVVESSYNEQFF. The genes are TRBV9 and TRBJ2-1; no clear D. V was cut by 0 bases and J by 0 bases, with 7 bases left in between. Germline CDR1 is SGDLS and CDR2 is YYNGEE. The CDR3 has 15 residues.

This chain connects TRBV20-1 to TRBJ2-1, with a weak D call TRBD2 (6 bases). This CDR3 is 14 amino acids long. CDR1 is DFQATT and CDR2 is SNEGSKA in the germline V gene (reference sequence). The V and J ends lost 6 bases and 3 bases respectively, with 15 bases between them. This CDR3 is CSAVPGSGYNEQFF. CDR3 sequence (DNA): TGCAGTGCCGTCCCCGGGAGTGGCTACAATGAGCAGTTCTTC.

V and J are TRBV12-3 or TRBV12-4 and TRBJ2-7, with TRBD2 matching over 12 bases. V was pared by 4 bases and J by 0 bases, with 7 bases of the junction left unmatched. CDR3 length: 17 amino acids. CDR3 sequence reads: CASSSLGLAGNSYEQYF. The CDR3 nucleotides are TGTGCCAGCAGTTCGTTGGGACTAGCGGGTAACTCCTACGAGCAGTACTTC.

The rearrangement links TRBV12-3 or TRBV12-4 to TRBJ2-3; 14 nucleotides line up with TRBD2. The length of the CDR3 is 15 residues. The trim removed 6 bases at V and 2 bases at J, leaving 1 base unmatched. The CDR3 DNA sequence: TGTGCCAGCAGGGGACTAGCGGGAGTCACAGATACGCAGTATTTT. Translating gives CASRGLAGVTDTQYF.

This chain connects TRBV20-1 to TRBJ2-7; maybe TRBD2 (6 bases). Trimming pared 6 bases from V and 3 bases from J, leaving 15 bases between. Germline-derived CDR1 and CDR2 are DFQATT and SNEGSKA (reference sequence). This CDR3 spans 13 amino acids. The CDR3 loop is CSATNGGSYEQYF. DNA of the CDR3: TGCAGTGCCACAAATGGGGGGAGCTACGAGCAGTACTTC.

The V and J genes are TRBV29-1 and TRBJ2-5; D is possibly TRBD2 (5 bases). Trimming removed 6 bases at V and 3 bases at J, with 5 bases between. The CDR3 consists of 10 residues. Germline V CDR1 and CDR2: SQVTM, ANQGSEA. The CDR3 protein is CSVGEETQYF. As DNA, the CDR3 is TGCAGCGTCGGGGAAGAGACCCAGTACTTC.

The chain combines TRBV15 with TRBJ1-5, with a possible D match to TRBD1 (6 bases). Trimming left V 8 bases short and J 1 base short, with 12 bases between. Germline CDR1 reads LNHNV; CDR2 reads YYDKDF (reference sequence). The CDR3 loop spans 14 amino acids. The CDR3 reads CATFDRLSNQPQHF. The CDR3 nucleotides are TGTGCCACCTTCGACAGGTTAAGCAATCAGCCCCAGCATTTT. The full variable domain, with the rest looked up from reference TRBV15 and TRBJ1-5, is DAMVIQNPRYQVTQFGKPVTLSCSQTLNHNVMYWYQQKSSQAPKLLFHYYDKDFNNEADTPDNFQSRRPNTSFCFLDIRSPGLGDTAMYLCATFDRLSNQPQHFGDGTRLSIL.

The V call is TRBV10-1, the J call TRBJ1-1; 8 bases are shared with TRBD1. Germline V lookup: CDR1 WNHNN, CDR2 SYGVQD (reference sequence). The CDR3 spans 13 residues. The ends lost 7 bases at V and 5 bases at J; junction bases unmatched: 6. CDR3 in DNA: TGCGCCAGCATGGCAGGGGGCCGGACTGAAGCTTTCTTT. Translating gives CASMAGGRTEAFF.

CDR3 in amino acids: CASSQFLGQGGETQYF. The CDR3 nucleotides read TGTGCCAGCAGCCAATTCCTGGGGCAGGGGGGAGAGACCCAGTACTTC. The gene calls are TRBV4-2 and TRBJ2-5; possibly TRBD1 for D (7 bases). The ends were cut back, 2 bases at V and 4 bases at J, with 17 bases in the middle. The CDR3 is 16 residues long. CDR1 is LGHNA, CDR2 YNFKEQ, per germline.

The chain is built from TRBV3-1 and TRBJ1-2; D unclear. V lost 1 base to trimming and J lost 5 bases, with 8 bases between them. This CDR3 contains 13 residues. Germline loops: CDR1 LGHDT, CDR2 YNNKEL (reference sequence). This chain's CDR3 is CASSQGLNYGYTF. CDR3 DNA: TGTGCCAGCAGCCAAGGCCTAAATTATGGCTACACCTTC.

The V and J genes are TRBV10-1 and TRBJ2-7; D unclear. Germline V gene data show CDR1 as WNHNN and CDR2 as SYGVQD (reference sequence). This CDR3 region has 8 residues. Trimming took off 4 bases at V and 12 bases at J, with 4 bases between the two ends. CDR3 DNA sequence: TGCGCCAGCAGTGTGGTGTACTTC. Translation gives CASSVVYF.

The chain uses TRBV11-2 and TRBJ2-3; a weak D match, TRBD2 (5 bases). The CDR3 contains 14 residues. The germline V gene has CDR1 SGHAT and CDR2 FQNNGV. V lost 2 bases, J lost 3 bases, and 9 bases lay in between. CDR3: CASSLLADTDTQYF. Here the CDR3 DNA reads TGTGCCAGCAGCTTACTAGCCGATACAGATACGCAGTATTTT.

V is TRBV27 and J is TRBJ2-7; D not certain. V was pared by 10 bases and J by 4 bases, with 11 bases between. Germline V CDR1 and CDR2: MNHEY, SMNVEV (reference sequence). The CDR3 runs 11 residues. The CDR3 here is CATRLGYEQYF. For the CDR3, the DNA is TGTGCCACCCGGCTAGGGTACGAGCAGTACTTC.

This clonotype was detected only once. V and J are TRBV27 and TRBJ2-7, with 9 bases lining up with TRBD1. CDR1 MNHEY and CDR2 SMNVEV come from the germline V gene (reference sequence). Trimming took 0 bases from V and 6 from J; bases not matched to a gene: 3. This CDR3 region has 14 residues. The CDR3 spells CASSLSDRGSEQYF. CDR3 nucleotide sequence: TGTGCCAGCAGTTTATCGGACAGGGGATCCGAGCAGTACTTC.

The chain uses TRBV10-1 and TRBJ2-6; the D is unclear. Per the germline V gene, CDR1 is WNHNN and CDR2 is SYGVQD (reference sequence). The ends were cut back, 6 bases at V and 4 bases at J, with 10 bases in the middle. The CDR3 runs 14 residues. The CDR3 sequence is CASRGWSGANVLTF. The DNA for the CDR3 is TGCGCCAGCAGGGGGTGGTCCGGGGCCAACGTCCTGACTTTC.

The chain carries TRBV4-1 and TRBJ2-1; perhaps D is TRBD1 or TRBD2 (5 bases each). The CDR3 is 15 amino acids. Germline V lookup: CDR1 MGHRA, CDR2 YSYEKL. V was shortened by 0 bases and J by 3 bases, with 9 bases between the two germline ends. The CDR3 DNA reads as TGCGCCAGCAGCCAAGATGGGGGAAGCTACAATGAGCAGTTCTTC. Residues: CASSQDGGSYNEQFF.

The chain joins TRBV10-3 to TRBJ2-4; weak D call: TRBD1 (5 bases). V lost 7 bases and J lost 6, with 13 bases in between. Germline CDR1 ENHRY, CDR2 SYGVKD. This CDR3 has 13 residues. The CDR3 DNA reads TGTGCCATCATGGAGAGCCAGGGAAACATTCAGTACTTC. As protein: CAIMESQGNIQYF.

The V gene is TRBV29-1, the J gene TRBJ2-2, with 14 positions matching TRBD2. CDR1 SQVTM and CDR2 ANQGSEA come from the germline V gene. This CDR3 has 16 amino acids. With 7 bases clipped from V and 4 bases from J, the junction kept 8 bases outside the gene matches. The CDR3 coding sequence is TGCAGCGAGCGACTAGCGGGAGGGCAGGGCACCGGGGAGCTGTTTTTT. The encoded protein is CSERLAGGQGTGELFF.

The chain is built from TRBV5-1 and TRBJ2-1; unclear D gene. V shed 3 bases and J shed 7 bases, with 17 bases lying between them. Germline V lookup: CDR1 SGHRS, CDR2 YFSETQ. This CDR3 comprises 15 residues. The CDR3 reads CASSSRVLSVNEQFF. The CDR3 region has the DNA TGCGCCAGCAGCTCCCGGGTCCTCTCCGTGAATGAGCAGTTCTTC. Variable domain in full (rest from reference TRBV5-1 and TRBJ2-1): KAGVTQTPRYLIKTRGQQVTLSCSPISGHRSVSWYQQTPGQGLQFLFEYFSETQRNKGNFPGRFSGRQFSNSRSEMNVSTLELGDSALYLCASSSRVLSVNEQFFGPGTRLTVL.

The chain joins TRBV11-2 to TRBJ2-1; 8 bases are a match to TRBD2. Germline CDR1 and CDR2: SGHAT and FQNNGV. With 1 base clipped from V and 5 bases from J, the junction kept 1 base outside the gene matches. This CDR3 comprises 14 residues. CDR3: CASSLVGGDNEQFF. In nucleotides, the CDR3 is TGTGCCAGCAGCTTAGTCGGGGGGGACAATGAGCAGTTCTTC.

This clonotype was seen only a few times. The rearrangement uses TRBV9 and TRBJ1-1; perhaps TRBD1 as D (5 bases). V lost 4 bases, J lost 1 base, and 8 bases lay in between. This CDR3 is built from 13 residues. Germline CDR1 is SGDLS and CDR2 is YYNGEE. CDR3 sequence: CASSPTGNTEAFF. In nucleotides, the CDR3 is TGTGCCAGCAGCCCTACAGGGAACACTGAAGCTTTCTTT. Drawing the rest from reference TRBV9 and TRBJ1-1, the complete variable domain is DSGVTQTPKHLITATGQRVTLRCSPRSGDLSVYWYQQSLDQGLQFLIQYYNGEERAKGNILERFSAQQFPDLHSELNLSSLELGDSALYFCASSPTGNTEAFFGQGTRLTVV.

The chain couples TRBV2 to TRBJ2-3; D ambiguous. The CDR3 is made up of 13 amino acids. The V gene lost 2 bases and the J gene lost 1 base, with 4 bases spanning the gap. Germline V gives CDR1 SNHLY, CDR2 FYNNEI. CDR3 DNA: TGTGCCAGCAGTGAATTCCGCACAGATACGCAGTATTTT. Its protein is CASSEFRTDTQYF.